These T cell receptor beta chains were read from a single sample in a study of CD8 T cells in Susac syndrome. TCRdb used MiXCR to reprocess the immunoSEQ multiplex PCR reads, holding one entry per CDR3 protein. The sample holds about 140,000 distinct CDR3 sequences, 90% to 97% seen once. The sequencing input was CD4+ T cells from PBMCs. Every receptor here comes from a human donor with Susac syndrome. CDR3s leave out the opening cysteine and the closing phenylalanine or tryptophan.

cdr3_aa: SVDTGGNQPQH
v_call: TRBV29-1
j_call: TRBJ1-5

cdr3_aa: SARPYVGLHNEQF
v_call: TRBV20-1
j_call: TRBJ2-1

cdr3_aa: ASSLGQGIYEQY
v_call: TRBV5-8
j_call: TRBJ2-7

cdr3_aa: ASSKRTSGGAMVHEQY
v_call: TRBV12-3/TRBV12-4
j_call: TRBJ2-7

cdr3_aa: AVEGTGADYGYT
v_call: TRBV2
j_call: TRBJ1-2

cdr3_aa: ASSIGQGAIGHEQY
v_call: TRBV11-2
j_call: TRBJ2-7

cdr3_aa: SVVGQGKFYGYT
v_call: TRBV29-1
j_call: TRBJ1-2

cdr3_aa: ASSPWGTDTQY
v_call: TRBV18
j_call: TRBJ2-3

cdr3_aa: SARDASGSETQY
v_call: TRBV20-1
j_call: TRBJ2-5

cdr3_aa: ASSAQFLGPGTEAF
v_call: TRBV14
j_call: TRBJ1-1

cdr3_aa: SVRIGTTYEQY
v_call: TRBV29-1
j_call: TRBJ2-7

cdr3_aa: ASIGDQGTYGYT
v_call: TRBV2
j_call: TRBJ1-2

cdr3_aa: ASISGTDTDTQY
v_call: TRBV2
j_call: TRBJ2-3

cdr3_aa: ASTGTTTGELF
v_call: TRBV6-5
j_call: TRBJ2-2

cdr3_aa: SARKQGNEKLF
v_call: TRBV20-1
j_call: TRBJ1-4

cdr3_aa: ASRLAGGEAGELF
v_call: TRBV12-3/TRBV12-4
j_call: TRBJ2-2

cdr3_aa: ASSLDKGGYT
v_call: TRBV5-1
j_call: TRBJ1-2

cdr3_aa: SVEKGTGGLYNEQF
v_call: TRBV29-1
j_call: TRBJ2-1

cdr3_aa: ASNLGRQETQY
v_call: TRBV2
j_call: TRBJ2-5

cdr3_aa: ASSPSGRVGETQY
v_call: TRBV3-1
j_call: TRBJ2-5

cdr3_aa: ATSPRGGLTNTGELF
v_call: TRBV15
j_call: TRBJ2-2

cdr3_aa: ASSSRPLRGLGYT
v_call: TRBV9
j_call: TRBJ1-2

cdr3_aa: ASREASGASNEQF
v_call: TRBV7-9
j_call: TRBJ2-1

cdr3_aa: ASSPGNGYT
v_call: TRBV18
j_call: TRBJ1-2

cdr3_aa: SARDWTGINGYT
v_call: TRBV20-1
j_call: TRBJ1-2

cdr3_aa: ASTISGEQF
v_call: TRBV6-2/TRBV6-3
j_call: TRBJ2-1

cdr3_aa: ASLREGSTEAF
v_call: TRBV3-1
j_call: TRBJ1-1

cdr3_aa: SARDLAGMNTEAF
v_call: TRBV20-1
j_call: TRBJ1-1

cdr3_aa: AISESVGGRDTEAF
v_call: TRBV10-3
j_call: TRBJ1-1

cdr3_aa: ASSSQGANYGYT
v_call: TRBV14
j_call: TRBJ1-2

cdr3_aa: ASSQGTSGWNTQY
v_call: TRBV14
j_call: TRBJ2-3

cdr3_aa: SVGRASNQPQH
v_call: TRBV20-1
j_call: TRBJ1-5

cdr3_aa: SVEDLHTDTQY
v_call: TRBV29-1
j_call: TRBJ2-3

cdr3_aa: ASSFWTSGPDTQY
v_call: TRBV5-6
j_call: TRBJ2-3

cdr3_aa: SVEFNRRMNTEAF
v_call: TRBV29-1
j_call: TRBJ1-1

cdr3_aa: ASSTGLTDTQY
v_call: TRBV2
j_call: TRBJ2-3

cdr3_aa: ASSLDRAQSYT
v_call: TRBV12-3/TRBV12-4
j_call: TRBJ1-2

cdr3_aa: ASGMDDDTQY
v_call: TRBV2
j_call: TRBJ2-3

cdr3_aa: ASSSTRPGDRDNYGYT
v_call: TRBV7-9
j_call: TRBJ1-2

cdr3_aa: SVPRGSNTQY
v_call: TRBV29-1
j_call: TRBJ2-3

cdr3_aa: ASSVAQTTGELF
v_call: TRBV9
j_call: TRBJ2-2

cdr3_aa: ASSGARRDSSPYGYT
v_call: TRBV7-9
j_call: TRBJ1-2

cdr3_aa: SARVPTSGSADTQY
v_call: TRBV20-1
j_call: TRBJ2-3

cdr3_aa: ASSYSGYQSTDTQY
v_call: TRBV6-5
j_call: TRBJ2-3

cdr3_aa: ASAGTSGIGEQF
v_call: TRBV9
j_call: TRBJ2-1

cdr3_aa: ATSREYSPGEQY
v_call: TRBV15
j_call: TRBJ2-7

cdr3_aa: ASSLQRDHGYT
v_call: TRBV19
j_call: TRBJ1-2

cdr3_aa: SAQGQGRKWGYT
v_call: TRBV20-1
j_call: TRBJ1-2

cdr3_aa: ASSLGGPAYGYT
v_call: TRBV7-9
j_call: TRBJ1-2

cdr3_aa: SASQGGEQY
v_call: TRBV20-1
j_call: TRBJ2-7

cdr3_aa: ASSGQPNQPQH
v_call: TRBV25-1
j_call: TRBJ1-5

cdr3_aa: SARGRGRVGDTQY
v_call: TRBV20-1
j_call: TRBJ2-3

cdr3_aa: ASWTFPYEQY
v_call: TRBV6-5
j_call: TRBJ2-7

cdr3_aa: ASSPSAGHYGYT
v_call: TRBV18
j_call: TRBJ1-2

cdr3_aa: ASTQGTLNTEAF
v_call: TRBV6-2/TRBV6-3
j_call: TRBJ1-1